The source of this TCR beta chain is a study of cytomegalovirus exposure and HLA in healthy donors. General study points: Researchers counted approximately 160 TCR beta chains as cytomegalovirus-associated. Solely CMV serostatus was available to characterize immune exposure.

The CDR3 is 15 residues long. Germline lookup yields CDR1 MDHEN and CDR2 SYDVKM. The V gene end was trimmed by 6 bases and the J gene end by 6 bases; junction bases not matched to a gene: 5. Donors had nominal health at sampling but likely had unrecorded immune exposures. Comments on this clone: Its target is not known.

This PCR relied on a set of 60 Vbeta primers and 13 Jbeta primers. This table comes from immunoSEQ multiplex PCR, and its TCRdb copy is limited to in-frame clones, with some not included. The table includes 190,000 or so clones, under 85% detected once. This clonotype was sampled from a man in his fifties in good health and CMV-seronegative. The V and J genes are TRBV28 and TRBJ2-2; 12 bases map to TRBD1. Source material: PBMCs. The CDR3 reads CASRTGQGAPGELFF. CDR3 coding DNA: TGTGCCAGCAGGACGGGACAGGGGGCCCCCGGGGAGCTGTTTTTT. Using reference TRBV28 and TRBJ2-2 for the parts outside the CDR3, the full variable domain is DVKVTQSSRYLVKRTGEKVFLECVQDMDHENMFWYRQDPGLGLRLIYFSYDVKMKEKGDIPEGYSVSREKKERFSLILESASTNQTSMYLCASRTGQGAPGELFFGEGSRLTVL.